This T cell receptor (beta chain) comes out of a study of cytomegalovirus exposure and HLA in healthy donors. Overall study findings and caveats: For presence/absence analyses, sequencing depth was assumed to be roughly uniform across donors.

On this clone itself: Its antigen is not known.

Researchers ran the PCR with 60 Vbeta and 13 Jbeta primers. In the original analysis: Per a later analysis, the number of unique TCR beta chains was some 80 million, of which roughly 11 million were shared. Assay used: immunoSEQ multiplex PCR; TCRdb lists only in-frame clones, some missing. V and J calls plus clone size are reproduced from that table; the DNA served to infer D and trimming. This table lists approximately 50,000 clones. Between the trimmed V and J ends, which lost 7 bases and 3 bases, there was a span of 12 bases. The CDR3 is 12 residues long. Germline V gives CDR1 SQVTM, CDR2 ANQGSEA. Donors consisted of healthy bone marrow donors.

The chain links TRBV29-1 to TRBJ2-5, with a weak D call TRBD2 (6 bases). The specimen sequenced was PBMCs. This clonotype originated in a female donor in good health and CMV-seronegative. The CDR3 DNA reads TGCAGCGGACATAGCGGAAAAGAGACCCAGTACTTC. It is translated as CSGHSGKETQYF.